Included here is one T cell receptor (beta chain) sequence, with context. Antigen: not known. The sample is drawn from a study of cytomegalovirus exposure and HLA in healthy donors. It was with 60 Vbeta and 13 Jbeta primers that the PCR ran. Repertoires were generated with immunoSEQ multiplex PCR, while TCRdb's copy carries only in-frame clones and drops some. Found here are roughly 180,000 clones, around four fifths of them singletons; the top ten hold roughly 1.5%. Study-level results: Compared with the roughly 700-donor mean, an Asian-associated ancestry cluster reportedly had fewer N-insertions, according to a later analysis. The availability of immune exposure information extended only to CMV serostatus. Per a later analysis, HLA-associated TCR beta chains showed more clonal expansion than other, equally common TCR beta chains. HLA restriction was apparent for most CMV-associated TCR beta chains in a later analysis.

V lost 5 bases, J lost 8 bases, and 24 bases lay in between. This CDR3 is built from 16 residues. The germline V gene has CDR1 MNHNY and CDR2 SVGAGI (reference sequence). The sequence was obtained from a man between 18 and 35 years old in good health and CMV-seronegative. The chain has TRBV6-6 and TRBJ1-2; possibly TRBD1 for D (6 bases). What was sequenced was PBMCs. CDR3 protein: CASSMGQAPERRGYTF. The CDR3 DNA is TGTGCCAGCAGTATGGGACAAGCCCCCGAGCGAAGGGGCTACACCTTC.